Listed below are T cell receptor beta chains from one sample, sequenced in a study of breast tumors, draining lymph nodes, adjacent tissues. TCRdb fed the multiplex PCR reads into MiXCR, producing one record per CDR3 protein. The sample has some 130,000 distinct CDR3 sequences; just under 20% are singletons. Sequenced input: axillary lymph node tissue. Receptors were obtained from a female donor with breast cancer. Some clones in this sample may be carry-over from other donors' samples. Both conserved end residues are part of each CDR3. The order of the fields is D gene, clone size, V gene, J gene, CDR3 protein, CDR3 DNA. A D gene is named only where the DNA matches it firmly. Only part of the rows carry a size: once, few, many, or a class if the clone is expanded.

>TRBD2|many|TRBV14|TRBJ2-1
CASSQKGLNINEQFF
TGTGCCAGCAGCCAAAAGGGACTAAACATCAATGAGCAGTTCTTC
>TRBD1|many|TRBV4-1|TRBJ1-2
CASSHRGQGNYGYTF
TGCGCCAGCAGCCACAGGGGGCAGGGGAACTATGGCTACACCTTC
>TRBD1|few|TRBV6-1|TRBJ2-5
CASTPQGAGETQYF
TGTGCCAGCACCCCACAGGGGGCGGGAGAGACCCAGTACTTC
>TRBD2|many|TRBV24-1|TRBJ2-1
CATSDSGTSNYNEQFF
TGTGCCACCAGTGATTCCGGGACTAGTAACTACAATGAGCAGTTCTTC
>.|many|TRBV20-1|TRBJ2-1
CSAYRTGQSSYNEQFF
TGCAGTGCCTATAGGACCGGACAGAGCTCCTACAATGAGCAGTTCTTC
>TRBD1|many|TRBV6-6|TRBJ1-4
CASTTQINRGLTEKLFF
TGTGCCAGCACCACCCAAATAAACAGGGGGCTTACTGAAAAACTGTTTTTT
>.|many|TRBV19|TRBJ1-4
CASSTAELSNEKLFF
TGTGCCAGTAGTACGGCAGAACTGAGCAATGAAAAACTGTTTTTT
>TRBD1|many|TRBV7-3|TRBJ2-2
CASSRSRDRAAGELFF
TGTGCCAGCAGCCGTTCGCGGGACAGGGCGGCCGGGGAGCTGTTTTTT
>.|many|TRBV20-1|TRBJ2-1
CSVPDSRGRLEQFF
TGCAGTGTCCCCGACTCCAGAGGTCGTCTTGAGCAGTTCTTC
>TRBD1|.|TRBV2|TRBJ1-6
CASSQGARSPLHF
TGCGCCAGCAGCCAGGGGGCGCGGTCACCCCTCCACTTT
>.|many|TRBV4-1|TRBJ2-5
CASSQVAPETQYF
TGCGCCAGCAGCCAAGTTGCCCCGGAGACCCAGTACTTC
>.|many|TRBV6-1|TRBJ2-7
CASSAEGADSYEQYF
TGTGCCAGCAGTGCGGAAGGGGCAGATTCCTACGAGCAGTACTTC
>.|.|TRBV18|TRBJ2-5
CASSPWSDSLRETQYF
TGTGCCAGCTCACCATGGTCCGACAGCCTACGAGAGACCCAGTACTTC
>TRBD1|many|TRBV28|TRBJ2-7
CASQGDSLNEQYF
TGTGCCAGCCAAGGGGACAGTCTAAACGAGCAGTACTTC
>TRBD1|many|TRBV4-1|TRBJ1-2
CASSQAGQGYGYTF
TGCGCCAGCAGCCAAGCCGGACAGGGGTATGGCTACACCTTC
>.|many|TRBV5-1|TRBJ2-7
CASSLVASTYEQYF
TGCGCCAGCAGCTTGGTAGCAAGTACCTACGAGCAGTACTTC
>.|many|TRBV7-6|TRBJ2-1
CASSLGVVEYNEQFF
TGTGCCAGCAGCTTAGGAGTGGTAGAGTACAATGAGCAGTTCTTC
>TRBD1|many|TRBV6-6|TRBJ2-7
CASSYGTGPAYEQYF
TGTGCCAGCAGTTACGGGACAGGCCCTGCCTACGAGCAGTACTTC
>.|many|TRBV9|TRBJ2-1
CASRGAPTNEQFF
TGTGCCAGCAGGGGGGCGCCTACCAATGAGCAGTTCTTC
>TRBD1|many|TRBV6-1|TRBJ2-7
CASRRDRGIYEQYF
TGTGCCAGCAGAAGGGACAGGGGAATCTACGAGCAGTACTTC
>.|.|TRBV7-2|TRBJ1-1
CASQGQSRRAFF
TGTGCCAGCCAGGGCCAAAGCCGCAGAGCTTTCTTT
>.|few|TRBV6-5|TRBJ2-5
CASSYTPFGQGGGQETQYF
TGTGCCAGCAGTTACACGCCCTTCGGACAGGGCGGGGGCCAAGAGACCCAGTACTTC
>TRBD2|many|TRBV6-1|TRBJ2-7
CASQLAGGTYEQYF
TGTGCCAGCCAACTAGCGGGAGGTACCTACGAGCAGTACTTC
>TRBD1|many|TRBV7-2|TRBJ2-2
CASSGQGGTGELFF
TGTGCCAGCAGTGGACAGGGTGGCACCGGGGAGCTGTTTTTT
>.|many|TRBV11-2|TRBJ2-1
CASRKGQGYNEQFF
TGTGCCAGCAGAAAAGGGCAGGGATACAATGAGCAGTTCTTC
>TRBD2|.|TRBV27|TRBJ2-1
CASSPGGGPDEQFF
TGTGCCAGCAGTCCAGGCGGGGGACCCGATGAGCAGTTCTTC
>.|many|TRBV19|TRBJ2-3
CASSLGGLAQYF
TGTGCCAGTAGTCTGGGAGGCTTAGCGCAGTATTTT
>TRBD2|many|TRBV20-1|TRBJ2-7
CSATGTSGITSYEQYF
TGCAGTGCTACCGGGACTAGCGGGATCACTTCCTACGAGCAGTACTTC
>TRBD2|many|TRBV9|TRBJ2-5
CASSESGSHWETQYF
TGTGCCAGCAGCGAGAGCGGGAGCCATTGGGAGACCCAGTACTTC
>TRBD1|.|TRBV5-4|TRBJ2-4
CASSLGGQGNIQYF
TGTGCCAGCAGCTTGGGGGGACAGGGAAACATTCAGTACTTC
>TRBD2|many|TRBV7-3|TRBJ2-7
CASSLYGGDEQYF
TGTGCCAGCAGCTTATACGGGGGGGACGAGCAGTACTTC
>.|few|TRBV28|TRBJ1-2
CASSAGTYGYTF
TGTGCCAGCAGTGCGGGGACCTATGGCTACACCTTC
>TRBD2|many|TRBV9|TRBJ2-5
CASSATSGRGQETQYF
TGTGCCAGCAGCGCTACTAGCGGGAGGGGACAAGAGACCCAGTACTTC
>.|many|TRBV20-1|TRBJ2-3
CSARVEMATDTQYF
TGCAGTGCTAGAGTTGAGATGGCCACAGATACGCAGTATTTT
>.|many|TRBV15|TRBJ2-5
CATSRDRVETQYF
TGTGCCACCAGCAGAGATCGGGTTGAGACCCAGTACTTC
>TRBD1|.|TRBV3-1|TRBJ2-2
CASSLRQGIGGLFF
TGTGCCAGCAGCTTACGACAGGGGATCGGGGGGCTGTTTTTT
>TRBD2|many|TRBV4-1|TRBJ2-3
CASRPGGKVGSDTQYF
TGCGCCAGCAGACCCGGGGGGAAGGTAGGGTCAGATACGCAGTATTTT
>.|many|TRBV6-5|TRBJ2-5
CASSRERGLGETQYF
TGTGCCAGCAGTCGAGAACGGGGGTTAGGAGAGACCCAGTACTTC
>TRBD1|many|TRBV9|TRBJ1-2
CASSVIGGNESGYTF
TGTGCCAGCAGCGTCATAGGGGGCAATGAATCTGGCTACACCTTC
>.|once|TRBV19|TRBJ2-5
CASSIVGGQETQYF
TGTGCCAGTAGTATAGTGGGGGGTCAAGAGACCCAGTACTTC
>.|many|TRBV5-1|TRBJ1-5
CASSLAAWGTGQPQHF
TGCGCCAGCAGCTTGGCTGCGTGGGGAACCGGGCAGCCCCAGCATTTT